Below, one TCR beta chain is given with its context. This table comes from immunoSEQ multiplex PCR, and its TCRdb copy is limited to in-frame clones, with some not included. This table holds some 78,000 clones, around 90% found once. This specimen belongs to a study of blood T cell repertoires in COVID-19. The sample taken for sequencing was peripheral blood. This receptor was identified in an elderly woman with active or convalescent COVID-19.

CDR3 residues: CASSFTGDYGYTF. CDR3 DNA sequence: TGTGCCAGCAGCTTTACAGGGGACTATGGCTACACCTTC. J is TRBJ1-2 and V is TRBV5-5; TRBD1 matches 7 bases. The J segment lost 3 bases and the V segment lost 2 bases, leaving 1 base of the junction unmatched. Germline CDR1 is SGHKS and CDR2 is YYEKEE (reference sequence). The CDR3 spans 13 residues. Based on the CDR3 plus reference TRBV5-5 and TRBJ1-2, the full variable domain is DAGVTQSPTHLIKTRGQQVTLRCSPISGHKSVSWYQQVLGQGPQFIFQYYEKEERGRGNFPDRFSARQFPNYSSELNVNALLLGDSALYLCASSFTGDYGYTFGSGTRLTVV.